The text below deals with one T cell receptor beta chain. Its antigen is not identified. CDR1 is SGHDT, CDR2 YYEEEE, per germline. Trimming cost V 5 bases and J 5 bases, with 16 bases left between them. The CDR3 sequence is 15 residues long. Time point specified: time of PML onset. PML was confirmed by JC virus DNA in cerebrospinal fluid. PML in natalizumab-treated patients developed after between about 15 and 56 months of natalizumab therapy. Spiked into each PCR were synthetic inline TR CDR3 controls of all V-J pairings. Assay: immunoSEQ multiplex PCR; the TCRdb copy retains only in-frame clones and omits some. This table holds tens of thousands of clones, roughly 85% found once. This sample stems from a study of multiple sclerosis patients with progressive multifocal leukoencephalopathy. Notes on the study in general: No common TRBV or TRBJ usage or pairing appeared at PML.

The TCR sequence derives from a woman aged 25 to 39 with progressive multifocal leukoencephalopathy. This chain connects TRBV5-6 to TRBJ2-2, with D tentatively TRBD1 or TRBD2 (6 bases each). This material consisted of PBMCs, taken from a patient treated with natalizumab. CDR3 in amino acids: CASSLRGLGTGELFF. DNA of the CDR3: TGTGCCAGCAGTCTACGGGGGCTGGGTACCGGGGAGCTGTTTTTT.